This is a list of T cell receptor beta chains from one sample in a study of blood T cell repertoires in COVID-19. The assay was immunoSEQ multiplex PCR, and TCRdb's table has in-frame clones only and misses some. Counted here are roughly 350,000 clones, approximately 89% occurring once; the ten biggest clones make up more than 9%. Input material: peripheral blood. These receptors originate from a young woman with COVID-19, enrolled during active disease. Each CDR3 is given with its conserved first and last residue. D genes are given only for firm matches. Clone size is shown for a subset of rows, as once, few, many or a class of expanded clone.

v_gene: TRBV30
abundance: .
j_gene: TRBJ2-7
d_gene: .
CDR3nt: TGTGCCTGGACAGGAATCAGTGGCTACGAGCAGTACTTC
CDR3aa: CAWTGISGYEQYF

v_gene: TRBV5-6
abundance: .
j_gene: TRBJ2-7
d_gene: .
CDR3nt: TGTGCCAGCAGTTATCGACAGAGTTACTACGAGCAGTACTTC
CDR3aa: CASSYRQSYYEQYF

v_gene: TRBV10-3
abundance: .
j_gene: TRBJ1-5
d_gene: TRBD1
CDR3nt: TGTGCCATCAGTGAGTCGAAGAGGGGGCGAAGCAATCAGCCCCAGCATTTT
CDR3aa: CAISESKRGRSNQPQHF

v_gene: TRBV28
abundance: .
j_gene: TRBJ2-7
d_gene: TRBD1
CDR3nt: TGTGCCAGCAGATGGGACAGGTCCCAACCGGGCGAGCAGTACTTC
CDR3aa: CASRWDRSQPGEQYF

v_gene: TRBV10-3
abundance: .
j_gene: TRBJ2-7
d_gene: TRBD2
CDR3nt: TGTGCCATCAGTGAGGACGGGGGAGGGCCCTCCGGCGAGCAGTACTTC
CDR3aa: CAISEDGGGPSGEQYF

v_gene: TRBV18
abundance: .
j_gene: TRBJ2-3
d_gene: TRBD1
CDR3nt: TGTGCCAGCTCACTCGGCGGGGACAGGGCGTATTTT
CDR3aa: CASSLGGDRAYF

v_gene: TRBV18
abundance: .
j_gene: TRBJ1-2
d_gene: TRBD1
CDR3nt: TGTGCCAGCTCACCGGGACAGGGGTTTTATGGCTACACCTTC
CDR3aa: CASSPGQGFYGYTF

v_gene: TRBV5-4
abundance: .
j_gene: TRBJ2-3
d_gene: TRBD2
CDR3nt: TGTGCCAGCAGCGGTTACGCGACTAGCGGGAGGCCTACGCAGTATTTT
CDR3aa: CASSGYATSGRPTQYF

v_gene: TRBV9
abundance: .
j_gene: TRBJ2-2
d_gene: TRBD2
CDR3nt: TGTGCCAGCAGCGTAGACCCCGGGGGACTAGCGGGGAACACCGGGGAGCTGTTTTTT
CDR3aa: CASSVDPGGLAGNTGELFF

v_gene: TRBV4-2
abundance: once
j_gene: TRBJ1-2
d_gene: .
CDR3nt: TGTGCCAGCAGCCAAGATGCGGGGGGAAACTATGGCTACACCTTC
CDR3aa: CASSQDAGGNYGYTF

v_gene: TRBV28
abundance: .
j_gene: TRBJ1-2
d_gene: TRBD1
CDR3nt: TGTGCCAGCAGTTTAGGACAGGGGTATGGCTACACCTTC
CDR3aa: CASSLGQGYGYTF

v_gene: TRBV25-1
abundance: .
j_gene: TRBJ1-5
d_gene: .
CDR3nt: TGTGCCAGCAGTGTCCCTATCAATCAGCCCCAGCATTTT
CDR3aa: CASSVPINQPQHF

v_gene: TRBV2
abundance: .
j_gene: TRBJ2-7
d_gene: TRBD2
CDR3nt: TGTGCCAGCAGTGAAGTTGGGGGTAGCGGGGGTACCTACGAGCAGTACTTC
CDR3aa: CASSEVGGSGGTYEQYF

v_gene: TRBV5-8
abundance: few
j_gene: TRBJ2-7
d_gene: .
CDR3nt: TGTGCCAGCAGTTATAGTGGCGAGCAGTACTTC
CDR3aa: CASSYSGEQYF

v_gene: TRBV7-2
abundance: .
j_gene: TRBJ2-7
d_gene: .
CDR3nt: TGTGCCAGCAGCCCGAGGATTGGAGCCTACGAGCAGTACTTC
CDR3aa: CASSPRIGAYEQYF

v_gene: TRBV7-9
abundance: .
j_gene: TRBJ2-3
d_gene: TRBD2
CDR3nt: TGTGCCAGCAGCTCCACCCTAACTAGCGAACACACAGATACGCAGTATTTT
CDR3aa: CASSSTLTSEHTDTQYF

v_gene: TRBV28
abundance: .
j_gene: TRBJ2-7
d_gene: TRBD2
CDR3nt: TGTGCCAGCAGTTCCCCTACGGCCAAGGGAGGGAGCTACGAGCAGTACTTC
CDR3aa: CASSSPTAKGGSYEQYF

v_gene: TRBV5-1
abundance: .
j_gene: TRBJ2-1
d_gene: .
CDR3nt: TGCGCCAGCAGCTTCTCGGGGGGCCGGTACTCCTACAATGAGCAGTTCTTC
CDR3aa: CASSFSGGRYSYNEQFF

v_gene: TRBV9
abundance: .
j_gene: TRBJ2-1
d_gene: .
CDR3nt: TGTGCCAGCAGCGTAGTTACAGGGAAGGACAATGAGCAGTTCTTC
CDR3aa: CASSVVTGKDNEQFF

v_gene: TRBV7-3
abundance: few
j_gene: TRBJ2-1
d_gene: .
CDR3nt: TGTGCCAGCAGCCCTCAGGGCCGAGGGAGGAGCTCCTACAATGAGCAGTTCTTC
CDR3aa: CASSPQGRGRSSYNEQFF

v_gene: TRBV7-9
abundance: .
j_gene: TRBJ2-7
d_gene: .
CDR3nt: TGTGCCAGCAGCTTAGCCCGCGGGGCTTACTACGAGCAGTACTTC
CDR3aa: CASSLARGAYYEQYF

v_gene: TRBV30
abundance: .
j_gene: TRBJ2-7
d_gene: .
CDR3nt: TGTGCCTGGAGTCAGACCTACGAGCAGTACTTC
CDR3aa: CAWSQTYEQYF

v_gene: TRBV7-8
abundance: .
j_gene: TRBJ2-4
d_gene: .
CDR3nt: TGTGCCAGCAGCCCCCGGGTCGGGGGGCGAAAAAACATTCAGTACTTC
CDR3aa: CASSPRVGGRKNIQYF

v_gene: TRBV28
abundance: .
j_gene: TRBJ1-5
d_gene: .
CDR3nt: TGTGCCAGCAGTTTCCCCTGGGCCAGTTATAGCAATCAGCCCCAGCATTTT
CDR3aa: CASSFPWASYSNQPQHF

v_gene: TRBV18
abundance: .
j_gene: TRBJ2-2
d_gene: TRBD2
CDR3nt: TGTGCCAGCTCCGAGACTAGCGGGAGTTTGGCCACCGGGGAGCTGTTTTTT
CDR3aa: CASSETSGSLATGELFF

v_gene: TRBV2
abundance: .
j_gene: TRBJ1-1
d_gene: .
CDR3nt: TGTGCCAGCAGCCGTAACGGCGGGGGGGAAGGGGTCACTGAAGCTTTCTTT
CDR3aa: CASSRNGGGEGVTEAFF

v_gene: TRBV7-9
abundance: once
j_gene: TRBJ1-5
d_gene: .
CDR3nt: TGTGCCAGCAGCTCGGAAGTAGCCAATCAGCCCCAGCATTTT
CDR3aa: CASSSEVANQPQHF

v_gene: TRBV5-6
abundance: .
j_gene: TRBJ1-2
d_gene: TRBD1
CDR3nt: TGTGCCAGCAGTTTTGAACAGGGGGTCCGTGACTATGGCTACACCTTC
CDR3aa: CASSFEQGVRDYGYTF

v_gene: TRBV19
abundance: .
j_gene: TRBJ2-7
d_gene: .
CDR3nt: TGTGCCAGTAGTACCATACAGGCCTCCTACGAGCAGTACTTC
CDR3aa: CASSTIQASYEQYF

v_gene: TRBV11-2
abundance: .
j_gene: TRBJ2-1
d_gene: .
CDR3nt: TGTGCCAGCAGCTTCGAGGGGGACGAGCAGTTCTTC
CDR3aa: CASSFEGDEQFF

v_gene: TRBV10-3
abundance: .
j_gene: TRBJ2-1
d_gene: TRBD1
CDR3nt: TGTGCCATCAGTGAGGGGGGACAGCTTATGTACAATGAGCAGTTCTTC
CDR3aa: CAISEGGQLMYNEQFF

v_gene: TRBV10-1
abundance: .
j_gene: TRBJ2-7
d_gene: TRBD1
CDR3nt: TGCGCCAGCAGTGAAACCGGGACAGGGTACTACGAGCAGTACTTC
CDR3aa: CASSETGTGYYEQYF

v_gene: TRBV2
abundance: .
j_gene: TRBJ2-3
d_gene: TRBD2
CDR3nt: TGTGCCAGCAGCCCTAGCGGTCTCGCCGGGTATTTT
CDR3aa: CASSPSGLAGYF

v_gene: TRBV24-1
abundance: .
j_gene: TRBJ2-3
d_gene: TRBD1
CDR3nt: TGTGCCACCAGTGATACCCGACAGGGGGCAAATACGCAGTATTTT
CDR3aa: CATSDTRQGANTQYF

v_gene: TRBV5-1
abundance: .
j_gene: TRBJ2-1
d_gene: TRBD2
CDR3nt: TGCGCCAGCAGCGTGGGACTAGCGGCTTTGAAAAGCTCCTACAATGAGCAGTTCTTC
CDR3aa: CASSVGLAALKSSYNEQFF

v_gene: TRBV7-9
abundance: .
j_gene: TRBJ1-2
d_gene: .
CDR3nt: TGTGCCAGCAGTCCAGGTTCTAACTATGGCTACACCTTC
CDR3aa: CASSPGSNYGYTF

v_gene: TRBV7-3
abundance: .
j_gene: TRBJ2-1
d_gene: .
CDR3nt: TGTGCCAGCAGCTTAATGTACCCACCCACCGGGTCGTCGAATGAGCAGTTCTTC
CDR3aa: CASSLMYPPTGSSNEQFF

v_gene: TRBV10-3
abundance: .
j_gene: TRBJ2-1
d_gene: .
CDR3nt: TGTGCCATCAGAGCGAACAATGAGCAGTTCTTC
CDR3aa: CAIRANNEQFF

v_gene: TRBV6-1
abundance: .
j_gene: TRBJ2-1
d_gene: TRBD2
CDR3nt: TGTGCCAGCAGTGCGCTAGCGGCGTACAATGAGCAGTTCTTC
CDR3aa: CASSALAAYNEQFF

v_gene: TRBV14
abundance: .
j_gene: TRBJ1-1
d_gene: .
CDR3nt: TGTGCCAGCAGCCAAGTTGGCTGGAACACTGAAGCTTTCTTT
CDR3aa: CASSQVGWNTEAFF

v_gene: TRBV28
abundance: once
j_gene: TRBJ2-7
d_gene: .
CDR3nt: TGTGCCAGCAGTCTCCCCAGATCCTACGAGCAGTACTTC
CDR3aa: CASSLPRSYEQYF